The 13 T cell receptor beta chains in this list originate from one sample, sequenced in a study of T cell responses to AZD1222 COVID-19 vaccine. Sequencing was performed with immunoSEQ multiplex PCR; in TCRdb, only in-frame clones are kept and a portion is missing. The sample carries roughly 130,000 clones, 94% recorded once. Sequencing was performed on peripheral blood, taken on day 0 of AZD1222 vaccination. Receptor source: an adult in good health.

The CDR3 nucleotides read TGTGCCAGCAGCTGGTCACAGAACACTGAAGCTTTCTTT. This sequence encodes CASSWSQNTEAFF. V usage is TRBV11-2 and J usage is TRBJ1-1; D is unresolved. CDR1 and CDR2 from the germline V gene are SGHAT and FQNNGV. Trimming took 4 bases from V and 1 from J, leaving 7 bases between them. This CDR3 spans 13 amino acids.

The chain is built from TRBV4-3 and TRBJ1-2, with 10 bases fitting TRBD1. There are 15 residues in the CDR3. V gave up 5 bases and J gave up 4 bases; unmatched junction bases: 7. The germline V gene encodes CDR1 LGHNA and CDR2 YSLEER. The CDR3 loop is CASSETGGAGYGYTF. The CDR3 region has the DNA TGCGCCAGCAGCGAGACAGGGGGCGCCGGCTATGGCTACACCTTC.

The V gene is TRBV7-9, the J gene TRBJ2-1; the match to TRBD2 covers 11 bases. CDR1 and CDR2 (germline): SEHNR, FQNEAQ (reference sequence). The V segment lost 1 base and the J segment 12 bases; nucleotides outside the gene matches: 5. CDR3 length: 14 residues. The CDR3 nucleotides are TGTGCCAGCAGCTTAGTACTAGCGGGAGAAGGGCAGTTCTTC. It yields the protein CASSLVLAGEGQFF.

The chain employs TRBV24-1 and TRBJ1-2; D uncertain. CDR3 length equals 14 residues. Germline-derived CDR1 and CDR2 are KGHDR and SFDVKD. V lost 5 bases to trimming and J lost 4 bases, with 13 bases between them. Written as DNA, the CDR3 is TGTGCCACCAGTGGAACGGCGGTTGCCTATGGCTACACCTTC. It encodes CATSGTAVAYGYTF.

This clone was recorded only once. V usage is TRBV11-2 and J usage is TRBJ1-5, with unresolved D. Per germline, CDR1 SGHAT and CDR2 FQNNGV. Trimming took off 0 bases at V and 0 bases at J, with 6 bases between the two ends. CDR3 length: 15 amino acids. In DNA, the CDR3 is TGTGCCAGCAGCTTAGACGGGTATAGCAATCAGCCCCAGCATTTT. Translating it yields CASSLDGYSNQPQHF.

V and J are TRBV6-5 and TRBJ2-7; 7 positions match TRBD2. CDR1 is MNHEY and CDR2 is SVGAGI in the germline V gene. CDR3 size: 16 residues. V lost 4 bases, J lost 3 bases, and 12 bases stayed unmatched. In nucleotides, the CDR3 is TGTGCCAGCAGTTCGGGCTCGGGGGGAAACTTCTACGAGCAGTACTTC. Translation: CASSSGSGGNFYEQYF.

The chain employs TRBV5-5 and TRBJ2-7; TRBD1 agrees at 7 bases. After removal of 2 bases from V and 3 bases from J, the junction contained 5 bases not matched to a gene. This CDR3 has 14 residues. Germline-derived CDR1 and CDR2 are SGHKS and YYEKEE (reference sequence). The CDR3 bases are TGTGCCAGCAGCTTAGGGGCAGGGGGCTACGAGCAGTACTTC. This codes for CASSLGAGGYEQYF. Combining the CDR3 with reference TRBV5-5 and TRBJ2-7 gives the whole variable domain DAGVTQSPTHLIKTRGQQVTLRCSPISGHKSVSWYQQVLGQGPQFIFQYYEKEERGRGNFPDRFSARQFPNYSSELNVNALLLGDSALYLCASSLGAGGYEQYFGPGTRLTVT.

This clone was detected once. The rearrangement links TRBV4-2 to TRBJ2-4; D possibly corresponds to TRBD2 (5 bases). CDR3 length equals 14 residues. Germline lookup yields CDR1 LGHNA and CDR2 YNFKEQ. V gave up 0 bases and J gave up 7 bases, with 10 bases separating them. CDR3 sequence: CASSQELGSNIQYF. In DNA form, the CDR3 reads TGTGCCAGCAGCCAAGAACTAGGATCGAACATTCAGTACTTC.

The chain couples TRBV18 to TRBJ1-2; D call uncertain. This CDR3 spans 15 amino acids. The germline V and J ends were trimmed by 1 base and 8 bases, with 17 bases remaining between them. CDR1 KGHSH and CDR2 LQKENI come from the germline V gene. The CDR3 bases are TGTGCCAGCTCACCACTGAGACGGGGAGAATTGGGCTACACCTTC. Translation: CASSPLRRGELGYTF.

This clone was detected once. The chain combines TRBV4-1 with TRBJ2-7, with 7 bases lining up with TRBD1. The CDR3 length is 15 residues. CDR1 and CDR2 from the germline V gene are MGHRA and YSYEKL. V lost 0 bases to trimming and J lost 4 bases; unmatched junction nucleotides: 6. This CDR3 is CASSQDQGGFYEQYF. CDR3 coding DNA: TGCGCCAGCAGCCAAGATCAAGGGGGCTTTTACGAGCAGTACTTC.

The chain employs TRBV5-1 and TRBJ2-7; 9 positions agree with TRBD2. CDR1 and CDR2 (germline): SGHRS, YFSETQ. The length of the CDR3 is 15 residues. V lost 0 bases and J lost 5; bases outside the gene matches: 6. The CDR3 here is CASSLEAGTSNEQYF. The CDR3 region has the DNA TGCGCCAGCAGCTTGGAAGCCGGGACTAGCAACGAGCAGTACTTC. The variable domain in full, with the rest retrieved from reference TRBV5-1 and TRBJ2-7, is KAGVTQTPRYLIKTRGQQVTLSCSPISGHRSVSWYQQTPGQGLQFLFEYFSETQRNKGNFPGRFSGRQFSNSRSEMNVSTLELGDSALYLCASSLEAGTSNEQYFGPGTRLTVT.

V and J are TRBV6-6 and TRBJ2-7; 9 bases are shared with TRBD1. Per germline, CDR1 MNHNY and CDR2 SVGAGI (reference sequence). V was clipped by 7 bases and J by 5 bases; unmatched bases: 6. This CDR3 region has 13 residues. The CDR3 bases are TGTGCCAGCAAGGGGGGACAGGGTAACGAGCAGTACTTC. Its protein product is CASKGGQGNEQYF.

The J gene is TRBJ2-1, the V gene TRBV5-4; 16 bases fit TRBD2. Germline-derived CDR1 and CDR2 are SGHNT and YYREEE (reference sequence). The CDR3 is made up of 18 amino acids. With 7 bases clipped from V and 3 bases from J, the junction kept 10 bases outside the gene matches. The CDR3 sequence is CASGTSGRATPIYNEQFF. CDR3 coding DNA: TGTGCCAGCGGGACTAGCGGGAGGGCCACCCCCATCTACAATGAGCAGTTCTTC.